This entry describes one T cell receptor (beta chain). The target antigen is unknown. This sample is part of a study of graft-versus-host responses after intestinal transplantation. Study context: Isolated intestinal, liver-intestinal, or multivisceral transplants were what recipients had. General study points: Detected in recipient marrow were GvH clones, some of which were first observed in ileum or blood.

J was trimmed by 6 bases and V by 6 bases; bases with no gene match: 6. The CDR3 covers 14 residues. CDR1 SEHNR and CDR2 FQNEAQ come from the germline V gene (reference sequence). The method was immunoSEQ multiplex PCR; TCRdb's version includes in-frame clones alone and lacks a portion of them. Of 100,000 or so clones detected, roughly 91% appear once; the ten largest clones hold about 1.1%. The sample consisted of unstimulated CD8+ T cells sorted from spleen or lymph node cells, taken before transplant. The origin of this receptor is a human donor who was the organ donor for an intestinal transplant. The V call is TRBV7-9, the J call TRBJ2-1, with 9 bases fitting TRBD2. In DNA, the CDR3 is TGTGCCAGCAGTAAGGGCGGGGGGGGCAATGAGCAGTTCTTC. It specifies CASSKGGGGNEQFF.